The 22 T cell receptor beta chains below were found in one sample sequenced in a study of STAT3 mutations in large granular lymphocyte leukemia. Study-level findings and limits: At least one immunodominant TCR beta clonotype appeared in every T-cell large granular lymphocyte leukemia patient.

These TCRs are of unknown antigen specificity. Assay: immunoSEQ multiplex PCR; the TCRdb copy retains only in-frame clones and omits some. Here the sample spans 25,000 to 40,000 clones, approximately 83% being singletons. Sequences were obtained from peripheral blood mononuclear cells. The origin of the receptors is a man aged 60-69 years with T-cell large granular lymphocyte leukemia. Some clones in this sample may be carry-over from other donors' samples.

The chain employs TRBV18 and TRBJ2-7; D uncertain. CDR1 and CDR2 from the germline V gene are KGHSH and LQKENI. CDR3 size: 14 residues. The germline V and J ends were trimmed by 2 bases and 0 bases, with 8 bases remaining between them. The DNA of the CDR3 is TGTGCCAGCTCACCAAGGAGAAACTCCTACGAGCAGTACTTC. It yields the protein CASSPRRNSYEQYF.

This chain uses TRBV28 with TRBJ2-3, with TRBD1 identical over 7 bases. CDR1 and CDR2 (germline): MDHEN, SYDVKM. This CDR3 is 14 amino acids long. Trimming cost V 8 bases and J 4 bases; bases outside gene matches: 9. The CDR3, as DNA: TGTGCCAGCCGCGACAGGGCAGGAGCAGATACGCAGTATTTT. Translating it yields CASRDRAGADTQYF.

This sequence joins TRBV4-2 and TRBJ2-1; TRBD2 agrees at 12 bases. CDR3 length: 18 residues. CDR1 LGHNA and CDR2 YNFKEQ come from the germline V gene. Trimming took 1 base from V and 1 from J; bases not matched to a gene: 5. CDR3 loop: CASSQVGLAGGSYNEQFF. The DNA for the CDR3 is TGTGCCAGCAGCCAAGTGGGTCTAGCGGGAGGGTCCTACAATGAGCAGTTCTTC.

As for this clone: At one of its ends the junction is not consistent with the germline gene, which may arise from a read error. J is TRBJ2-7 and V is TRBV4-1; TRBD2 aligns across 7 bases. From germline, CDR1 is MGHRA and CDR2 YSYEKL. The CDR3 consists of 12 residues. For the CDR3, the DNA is TGCGCCAGCAGCCAAGAGGGGGGGAAGATGGACTTC. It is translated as CASSQEGGKMDF.

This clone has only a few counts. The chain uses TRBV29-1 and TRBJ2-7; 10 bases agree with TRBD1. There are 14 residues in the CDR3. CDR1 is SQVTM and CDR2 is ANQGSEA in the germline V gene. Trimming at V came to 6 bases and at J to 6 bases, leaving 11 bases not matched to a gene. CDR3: CSVGEPGQGFEQYF. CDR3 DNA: TGCAGCGTGGGGGAGCCGGGACAGGGGTTCGAGCAGTACTTC.

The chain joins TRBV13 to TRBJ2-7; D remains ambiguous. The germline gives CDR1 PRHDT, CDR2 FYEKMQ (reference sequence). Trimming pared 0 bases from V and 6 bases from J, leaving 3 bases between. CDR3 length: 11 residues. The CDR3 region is CASSLGGEQYF. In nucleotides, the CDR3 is TGTGCCAGCAGCTTAGGGGGCGAGCAGTACTTC.

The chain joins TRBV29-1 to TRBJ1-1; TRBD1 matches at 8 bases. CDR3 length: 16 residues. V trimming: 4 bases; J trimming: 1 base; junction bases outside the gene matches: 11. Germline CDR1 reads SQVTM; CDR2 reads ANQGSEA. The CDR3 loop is CSVAVQGARPNTEAFF. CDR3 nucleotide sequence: TGCAGCGTTGCAGTCCAGGGGGCGCGCCCGAACACTGAAGCTTTCTTT.

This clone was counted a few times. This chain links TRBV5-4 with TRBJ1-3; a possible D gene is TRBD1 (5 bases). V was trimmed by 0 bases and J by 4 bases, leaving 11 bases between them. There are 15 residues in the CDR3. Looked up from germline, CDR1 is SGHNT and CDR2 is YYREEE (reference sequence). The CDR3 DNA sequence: TGTGCCAGCAGCTTGGGACTTCGGGGGGGAAACACCATATATTTT. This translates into CASSLGLRGGNTIYF.

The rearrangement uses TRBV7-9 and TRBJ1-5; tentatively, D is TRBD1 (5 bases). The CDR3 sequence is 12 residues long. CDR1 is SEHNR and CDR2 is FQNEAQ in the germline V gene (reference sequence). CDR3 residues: CASCRGNQPQHF. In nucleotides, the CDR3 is TGTGCAAGCTGTAGGGGTAATCAGCCCCAGCATTTT.

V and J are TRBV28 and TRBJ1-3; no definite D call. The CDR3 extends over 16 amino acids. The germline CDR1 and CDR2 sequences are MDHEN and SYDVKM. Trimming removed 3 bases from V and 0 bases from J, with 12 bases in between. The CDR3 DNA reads TGTGCCAGCAGTTTGGTCGGGGAGAGCTCTGGAAACACCATATATTTT. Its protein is CASSLVGESSGNTIYF.

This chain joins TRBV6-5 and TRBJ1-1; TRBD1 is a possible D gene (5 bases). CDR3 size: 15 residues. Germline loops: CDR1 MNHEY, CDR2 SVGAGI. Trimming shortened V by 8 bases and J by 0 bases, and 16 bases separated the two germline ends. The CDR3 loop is CASLRPGTLNTEAFF. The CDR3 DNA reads TGTGCCAGCCTCCGTCCCGGGACGCTGAACACTGAAGCTTTCTTT.

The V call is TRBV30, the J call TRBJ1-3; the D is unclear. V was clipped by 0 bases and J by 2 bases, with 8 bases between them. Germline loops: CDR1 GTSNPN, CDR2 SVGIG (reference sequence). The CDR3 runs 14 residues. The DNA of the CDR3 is TGTGCCTGGAGTGTAGGGAGAACTGGAAACACCATATATTTT. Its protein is CAWSVGRTGNTIYF.

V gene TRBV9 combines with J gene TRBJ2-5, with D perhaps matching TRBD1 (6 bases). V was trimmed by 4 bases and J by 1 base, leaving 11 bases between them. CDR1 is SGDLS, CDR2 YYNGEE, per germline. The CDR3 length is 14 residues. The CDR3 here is CASSIGQSQETQYF. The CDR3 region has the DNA TGTGCCAGCAGCATTGGACAGTCCCAAGAGACCCAGTACTTC.

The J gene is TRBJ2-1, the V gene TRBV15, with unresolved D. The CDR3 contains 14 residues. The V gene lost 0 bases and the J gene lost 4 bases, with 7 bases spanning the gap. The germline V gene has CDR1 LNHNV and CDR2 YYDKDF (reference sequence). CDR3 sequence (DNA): TGTGCCACCAGCAGAGAGGTAGGATACAATGAGCAGTTCTTC. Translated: CATSREVGYNEQFF. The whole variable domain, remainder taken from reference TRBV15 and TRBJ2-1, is DAMVIQNPRYQVTQFGKPVTLSCSQTLNHNVMYWYQQKSSQAPKLLFHYYDKDFNNEADTPDNFQSRRPNTSFCFLDIRSPGLGDTAMYLCATSREVGYNEQFFGPGTRLTVL.

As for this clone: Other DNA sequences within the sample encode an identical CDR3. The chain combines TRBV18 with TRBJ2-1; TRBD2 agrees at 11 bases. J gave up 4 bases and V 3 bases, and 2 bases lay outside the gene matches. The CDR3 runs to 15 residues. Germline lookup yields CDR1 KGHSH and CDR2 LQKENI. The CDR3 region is CASSPGLAGYNEQFF. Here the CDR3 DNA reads TGTGCCAGCTCACCTGGACTAGCGGGTTACAATGAGCAGTTCTTC.

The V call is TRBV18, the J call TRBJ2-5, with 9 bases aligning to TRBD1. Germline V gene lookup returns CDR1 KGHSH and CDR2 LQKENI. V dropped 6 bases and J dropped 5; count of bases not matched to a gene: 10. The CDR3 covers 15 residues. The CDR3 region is CASSPGTGHDETQYF. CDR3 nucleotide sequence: TGTGCCAGCTCCCCAGGGACAGGGCACGACGAGACCCAGTACTTC.

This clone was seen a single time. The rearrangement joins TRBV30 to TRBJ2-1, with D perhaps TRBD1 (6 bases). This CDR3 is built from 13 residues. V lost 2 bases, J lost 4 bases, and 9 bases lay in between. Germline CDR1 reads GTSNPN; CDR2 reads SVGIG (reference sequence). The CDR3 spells CAWSIGGYNEQFF. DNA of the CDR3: TGTGCCTGGAGTATAGGGGGTTACAATGAGCAGTTCTTC. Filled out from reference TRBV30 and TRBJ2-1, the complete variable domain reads SQTIHQWPATLVQPVGSPLSLECTVEGTSNPNLYWYRQAAGRGLQLLFYSVGIGQISSEVPQNLSASRPQDRQFILSSKKLLLSDSGFYLCAWSIGGYNEQFFGPGTRLTVL.

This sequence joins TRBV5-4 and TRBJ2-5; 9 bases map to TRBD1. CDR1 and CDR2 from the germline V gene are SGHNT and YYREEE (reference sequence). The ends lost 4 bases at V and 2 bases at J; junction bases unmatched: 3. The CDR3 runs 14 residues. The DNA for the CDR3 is TGTGCCAGCAGCCCACAGGGGGCTCAAGAGACCCAGTACTTC. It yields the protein CASSPQGAQETQYF.

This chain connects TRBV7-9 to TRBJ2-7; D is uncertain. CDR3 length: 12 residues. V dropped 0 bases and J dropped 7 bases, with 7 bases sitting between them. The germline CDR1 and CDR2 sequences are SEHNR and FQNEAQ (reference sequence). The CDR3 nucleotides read TGTGCCAGCAGCTTAGCTGAGGCAGAGCAGTACTTC. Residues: CASSLAEAEQYF.

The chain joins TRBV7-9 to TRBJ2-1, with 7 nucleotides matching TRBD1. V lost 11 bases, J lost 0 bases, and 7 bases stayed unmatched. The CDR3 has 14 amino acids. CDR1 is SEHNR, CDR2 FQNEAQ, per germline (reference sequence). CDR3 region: CAAAAGGSYNEQFF. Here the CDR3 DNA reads TGTGCCGCGGCGGCAGGGGGCTCCTACAATGAGCAGTTCTTC.

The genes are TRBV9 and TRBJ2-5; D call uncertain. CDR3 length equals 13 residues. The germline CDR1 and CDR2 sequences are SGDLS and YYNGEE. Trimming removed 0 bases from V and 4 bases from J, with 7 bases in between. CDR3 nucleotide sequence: TGTGCCAGCAGCGTAGACTATTTAGAGACCCAGTACTTC. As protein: CASSVDYLETQYF.

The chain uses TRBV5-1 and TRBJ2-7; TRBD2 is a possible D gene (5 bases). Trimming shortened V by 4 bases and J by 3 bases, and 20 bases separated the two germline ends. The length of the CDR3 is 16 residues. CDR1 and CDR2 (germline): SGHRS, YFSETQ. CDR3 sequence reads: CASSQTAAGVFYEQYF. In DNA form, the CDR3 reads TGCGCCAGCAGCCAAACCGCGGCGGGTGTATTCTACGAGCAGTACTTC.